This TCR beta chain was identified in a study of T cells in Graves' hyperthyroidism and ophthalmopathy (dated by TCRdb to between 2017 and 2020). The study in broad terms: Peripheral blood was collected at initial diagnosis, before any treatment. The paper describes TCR Vbeta CDR3 sequencing of fewer than 150 peripheral blood samples, made up of some 42 ophthalmopathy patients, roughly 80 hyperthyroidism patients and roughly 17 progressor patients. Prospective prediction of ophthalmopathy was tested in an independent validation cohort consisting of some 19 hyperthyroidism patients and around 17 patients who later progressed to ophthalmopathy. TCR V-J signatures able to tell the groups apart were searched for in a discovery cohort of some 97 patients, of whom more than 40 had Graves' ophthalmopathy and 55 to 65 had stable Graves' hyperthyroidism. After sampling, hyperthyroidism patients received methimazole starting at 30 mg daily, and ophthalmopathy patients received high-dose intravenous methylprednisolone. In more than five Graves' hyperthyroidism patients, the study also compared T-cell repertoires from thyroid tissue with T-cell repertoires from blood. The 100 discovery patients were divided at random into training and test sets in a 7:3 ratio.

This clonotype was recorded many times. No antigen is known for it. No base qualities exist here, and no much larger clone lies one base off it. The TCR beta CDR3 regions were amplified from RNA transcripts. For the first round of RT-PCR on the TCR CDR3, the HTBI primer set was used together with the Qiagen OneStep RT-PCR kit. The libraries were constructed in a second round of multiplex PCR and then size-selected and purified. Sequencing of the libraries was done on an Illumina HiSeq2000 using paired-end 100 bp reads. The source study handled its data this way. SOAPnuke was used to process the raw data, throwing out any read that contained adapters or uncalled bases, had a mean Phred below 15, or lacked an exact constant-primer or identifier match. COPE v1.2.5 was used to merge high-quality paired reads, and clonotypes were defined as unique nucleotide sequences. MiTCR v1.1 was used to align the clonotypes against IMGT TRBV, TRBD and TRBJ reference segments. Analysis was restricted to V-J combinations with a frequency above 0.0001, which covered 99.2% of repertoires. The TCS score was defined as the ratio of F50 (clonal expansion) to E x V (chaos), calculated using BLOSUM62-based TCRdist between CDR3 peptides within each V-J. Welch's t-statistics and random forest reduced several hundred V-J features to 13, which were used in a naive Bayes classifier (R e1071). TCRdb reworked the public reads: Q25 trimming with fastp, MiXCR clone assembly, productive beta chains retained. A single entry per CDR3 protein holds the most common genes and DNA from its merged rows. The V and J calls shown here were made by TCRdb, not taken from the authors' results. The sample data list roughly 330,000 distinct CDR3 sequences, and roughly 15% of these were observed just once. The leading ten clones occupy approximately 33% of the sample.

Stable Graves' hyperthyroidism was defined as the absence of progression to ophthalmopathy over 18 months of follow-up. The hyperthyroidism patients were between 18 and 65 years old and newly diagnosed, with a disease duration of less than 2 months. Patients with uncontrolled infections, other autoimmune diseases, pregnancy or lactation were excluded. Diagnoses were based on clinical symptoms, serum thyroxine and TRAb, thyroid ultrasound and orbital computed tomography. PBMCs were separated from around 9.1 ml of fresh peripheral blood using Ficoll-Paque density gradient centrifugation. Total RNA was extracted with Trizol reagent, and quality was checked on an Agilent 2100 Bioanalyzer. The CDR1 and CDR2 encoded by the germline V gene (reference sequence) are GTSNPN and SVGIG. V is clipped by 1 base and J by 4 bases, and the sequence between their germline boundaries is 7 bases long. The CDR3 measures 12 amino acids from cysteine to phenylalanine. Only the CDR3 DNA is retained, 36 bases long and in frame from the first base.

Overall study outcomes, separate from this receptor: A 13 V-J signature model separated ophthalmopathy from stable hyperthyroidism, with 87.88% sensitivity and about 81% specificity in cross-validation and 80%/75% in testing. During validation, the model predicted progression to ophthalmopathy a median of approximately 7 months ahead of onset, with approximately 70% sensitivity and 72% to 85% specificity. No statistical method was used to set the sample size in advance, and investigators knew the group allocation. Most expanded thyroid clonotypes (frequency above 0.001) were also found in blood, which suggests that blood repertoires may mirror thyroid immune responses.

The receptor's source is a man under 40 with Graves' hyperthyroidism. Sequencing was done on a sample of blood. The chain is made from TRBV30 and TRBJ1-1, with the D gene not clear enough to name. The base sequence is TGTGCCTGGAGTGGTGGGCTCACTGAAGCTTTCTTT. It translates as CAWSGGLTEAFF.